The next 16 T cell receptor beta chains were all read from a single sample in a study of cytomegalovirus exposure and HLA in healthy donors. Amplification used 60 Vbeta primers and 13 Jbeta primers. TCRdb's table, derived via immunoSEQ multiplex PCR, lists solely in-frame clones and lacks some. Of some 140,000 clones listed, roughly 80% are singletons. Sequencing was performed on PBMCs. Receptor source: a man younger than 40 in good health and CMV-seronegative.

The CDR3 DNA sequence: TGTGCCTGGAGGGGGGCGGGGGCTGGGCAGCCCCAGCATTTT. Protein: CAWRGAGAGQPQHF. V is TRBV30 and J is TRBJ1-5, with D maybe TRBD1 (6 bases). V lost 3 bases to trimming and J lost 7 bases, with 16 bases between them. The CDR3 runs 14 residues. Germline V gene data show CDR1 as GTSNPN and CDR2 as SVGIG (reference sequence).

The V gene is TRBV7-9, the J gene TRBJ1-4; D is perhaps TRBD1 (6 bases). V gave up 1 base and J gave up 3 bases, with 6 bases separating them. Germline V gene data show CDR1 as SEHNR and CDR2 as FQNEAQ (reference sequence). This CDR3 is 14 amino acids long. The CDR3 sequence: CASSLEGANEKLFF. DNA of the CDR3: TGTGCCAGCAGCTTAGAGGGGGCTAATGAAAAACTGTTTTTT.

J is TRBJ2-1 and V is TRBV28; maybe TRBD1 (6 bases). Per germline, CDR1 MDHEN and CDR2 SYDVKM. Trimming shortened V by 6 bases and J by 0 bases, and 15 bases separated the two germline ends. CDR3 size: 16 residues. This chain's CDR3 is CASRGWGLLSYNEQFF. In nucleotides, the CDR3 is TGTGCCAGCAGGGGATGGGGGCTGCTCTCCTACAATGAGCAGTTCTTC.

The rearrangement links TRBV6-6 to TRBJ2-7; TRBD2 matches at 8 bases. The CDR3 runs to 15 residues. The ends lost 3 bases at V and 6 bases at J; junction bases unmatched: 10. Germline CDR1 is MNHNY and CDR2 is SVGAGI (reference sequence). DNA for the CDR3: TGTGCCAGCAGTTATGTGGGACGGGGGGGTGGCGAGCAGTACTTC. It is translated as CASSYVGRGGGEQYF.

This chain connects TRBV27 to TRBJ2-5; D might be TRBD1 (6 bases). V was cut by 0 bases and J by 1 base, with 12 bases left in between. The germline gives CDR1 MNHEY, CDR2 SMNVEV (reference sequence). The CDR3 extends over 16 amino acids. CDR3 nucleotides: TGTGCCAGCAGTTTATCTTGGGACAATTTCCAAGAGACCCAGTACTTC. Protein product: CASSLSWDNFQETQYF.

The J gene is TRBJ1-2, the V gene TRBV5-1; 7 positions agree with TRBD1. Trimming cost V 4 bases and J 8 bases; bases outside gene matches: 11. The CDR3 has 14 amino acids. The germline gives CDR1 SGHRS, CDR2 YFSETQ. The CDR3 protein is CASSTTTGEEGYTF. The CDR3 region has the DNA TGCGCCAGCAGCACAACAACAGGGGAGGAAGGCTACACCTTC.

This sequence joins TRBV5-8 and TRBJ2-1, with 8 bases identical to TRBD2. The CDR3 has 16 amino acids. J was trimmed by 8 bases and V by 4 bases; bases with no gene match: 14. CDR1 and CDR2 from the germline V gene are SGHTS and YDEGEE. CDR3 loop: CASSQFVVSGIDEQFF. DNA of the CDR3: TGTGCCAGCAGCCAGTTTGTAGTTAGCGGGATCGATGAGCAGTTCTTC. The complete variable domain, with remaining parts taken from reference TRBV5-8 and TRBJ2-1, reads EAGVTQSPTHLIKTRGQQATLRCSPISGHTSVYWYQQALGLGLQFLLWYDEGEERNRGNFPPRFSGRQFPNYSSELNVNALELEDSALYLCASSQFVVSGIDEQFFGPGTRLTVL.

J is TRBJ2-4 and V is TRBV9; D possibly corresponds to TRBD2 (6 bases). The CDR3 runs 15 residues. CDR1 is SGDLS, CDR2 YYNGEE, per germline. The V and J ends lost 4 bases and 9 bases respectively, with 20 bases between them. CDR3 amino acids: CASSQGEAAWGIQYF. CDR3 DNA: TGTGCCAGCAGCCAAGGGGAGGCAGCATGGGGCATTCAGTACTTC.

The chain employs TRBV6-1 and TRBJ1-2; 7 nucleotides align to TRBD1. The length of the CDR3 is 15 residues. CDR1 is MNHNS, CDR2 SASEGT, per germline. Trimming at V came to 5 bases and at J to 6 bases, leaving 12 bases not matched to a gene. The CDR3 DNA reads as TGTGCCAGCAGTCCCCAACAGGGGCGGGTCGATGGCTACACCTTC. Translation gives CASSPQQGRVDGYTF.

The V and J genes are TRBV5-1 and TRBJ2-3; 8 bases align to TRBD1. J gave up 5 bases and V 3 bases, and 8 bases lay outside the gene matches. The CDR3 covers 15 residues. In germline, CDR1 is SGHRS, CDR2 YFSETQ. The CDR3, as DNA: TGCGCCAGCAGCTCGGCGTCCACAGGGGGAGATACGCAGTATTTT. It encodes CASSSASTGGDTQYF.

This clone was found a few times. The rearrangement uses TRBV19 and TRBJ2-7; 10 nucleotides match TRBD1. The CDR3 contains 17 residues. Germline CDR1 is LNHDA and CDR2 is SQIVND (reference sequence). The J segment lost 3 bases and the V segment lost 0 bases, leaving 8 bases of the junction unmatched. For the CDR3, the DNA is TGTGCCAGTAGTATAGATCGCCCGACAGGGGGCCGCTACGAGCAGTACTTC. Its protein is CASSIDRPTGGRYEQYF.

CDR3 sequence reads: CASSLWTGALPTYEQYF. The CDR3 region has the DNA TGCGCCAGCAGCTTATGGACAGGGGCCCTCCCCACCTACGAGCAGTACTTC. The gene calls are TRBV5-1 and TRBJ2-7; 9 nucleotides line up with TRBD1. The trim removed 2 bases at V and 2 bases at J, leaving 11 bases unmatched. Germline lookup yields CDR1 SGHRS and CDR2 YFSETQ. This CDR3 region has 17 residues. Full variable domain (remainder filled in from reference TRBV5-1 and TRBJ2-7): KAGVTQTPRYLIKTRGQQVTLSCSPISGHRSVSWYQQTPGQGLQFLFEYFSETQRNKGNFPGRFSGRQFSNSRSEMNVSTLELGDSALYLCASSLWTGALPTYEQYFGPGTRLTVT.

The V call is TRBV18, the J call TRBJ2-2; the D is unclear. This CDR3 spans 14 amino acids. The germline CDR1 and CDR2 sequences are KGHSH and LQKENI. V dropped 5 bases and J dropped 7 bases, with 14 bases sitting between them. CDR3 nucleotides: TGTGCCAGCTCAGCCAATAAGATGAGCGGGGAGCTGTTTTTT. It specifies CASSANKMSGELFF.

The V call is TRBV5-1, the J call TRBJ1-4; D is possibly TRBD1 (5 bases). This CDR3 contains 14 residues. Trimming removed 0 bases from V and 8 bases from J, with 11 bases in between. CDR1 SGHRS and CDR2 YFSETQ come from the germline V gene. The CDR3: CASSLDRGMEKLFF. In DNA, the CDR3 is TGCGCCAGCAGCTTGGATCGGGGGATGGAAAAACTGTTTTTT.

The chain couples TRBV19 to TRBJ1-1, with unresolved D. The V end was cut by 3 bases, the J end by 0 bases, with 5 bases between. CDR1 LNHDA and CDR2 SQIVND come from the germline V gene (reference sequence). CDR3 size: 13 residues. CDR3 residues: CASSISVNTEAFF. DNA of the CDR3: TGTGCCAGTAGTATTTCAGTGAACACTGAAGCTTTCTTT.

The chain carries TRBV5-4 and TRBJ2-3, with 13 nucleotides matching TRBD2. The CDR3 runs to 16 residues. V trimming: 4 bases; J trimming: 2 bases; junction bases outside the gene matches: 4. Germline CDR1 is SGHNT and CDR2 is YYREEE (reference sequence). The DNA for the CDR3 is TGTGCCAGCAGCCGGACTAGCGGGAGAAACACAGATACGCAGTATTTT. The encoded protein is CASSRTSGRNTDTQYF.